Listed here are 32 T cell receptor beta chains from one sample, sequenced in a study of human T cells and chemical hapten exposure. Indicated time point: patch test 1, 2 weeks after DPC sensitization. The treatment denotes: therapeutic diphenylcyclopropenone sensitization with weekly scalp DPC. MiXCR was run by TCRdb on the RACE reads, yielding one entry per CDR3 protein. The data show fewer than 150,000 distinct CDR3 sequences, with approximately 15% seen just once and around 0.99% held by the top ten. The sequencing here drew on whole blood, taken in connection with sensitization to the hapten diphenylcyclopropenone (DPC). These TCRs come from a man younger than 30 with alopecia areata. Some clones in this sample may be carry-over from other donors' samples.

This clonotype came up a few times. The CDR3 reads CASSHRTSGTSRTDTQYF. The CDR3, as DNA: TGTGCCAGCAGTCACAGGACTAGCGGTACCTCTCGGACAGATACGCAGTATTTT. V is TRBV13 and J is TRBJ2-3, with 10 bases that match TRBD2. CDR1 is PRHDT, CDR2 FYEKMQ, per germline (reference sequence). The V gene end was trimmed by 6 bases and the J gene end by 3 bases; junction bases not matched to a gene: 15. This CDR3 comprises 18 residues.

The CDR3 here is CATSSTLRDSNQPQHF. The CDR3, as DNA: TGTGCCACCAGCAGTACCCTCAGGGATAGCAATCAGCCCCAGCATTTT. The chain employs TRBV15 and TRBJ1-5, with D possibly matching TRBD1 (5 bases). The germline V and J ends were trimmed by 3 bases and 0 bases, with 12 bases remaining between them. Germline CDR1 is LNHNV and CDR2 is YYDKDF (reference sequence). The CDR3 contains 16 residues.

This clonotype was counted between two and nine times. The CDR3 nucleotides read TGTGCCAGCGCCGAGAAGAACACTGAAGCTTTCTTT. Translating it yields CASAEKNTEAFF. The V gene is TRBV27, the J gene TRBJ1-1; D unclear. V lost 8 bases and J 1 base, leaving 8 bases between the germline ends. The length of the CDR3 is 12 residues. CDR1 is MNHEY, CDR2 SMNVEV, per germline (reference sequence).

Concerning this clonotype: Since a much larger clone is just one base distant, this may be a read error. V is TRBV13 and J is TRBJ1-1; no firm D call. Germline CDR1 reads PRHDT; CDR2 reads FYEKMQ (reference sequence). The CDR3 consists of 12 residues. The CDR3 DNA sequence: TGTGCCAGCTTAGGCGGGAACACTGAAGCTTTATTT. It encodes CASLGGNTEALF.

CDR3 residues: CASSDPHQGAHPDQPQHF. In nucleotides, the CDR3 is TGCGCCAGCAGTGATCCTCACCAGGGTGCTCATCCTGATCAGCCCCAGCATTTT. The chain has TRBV10-2 and TRBJ1-5; D might be TRBD1 (5 bases). There are 18 residues in the CDR3. The V end lost 3 bases, the J end lost 5 bases, and 23 bases lay between the germline ends. Germline values: CDR1 WSHSY, CDR2 SAAADI.

The chain carries TRBV27 and TRBJ1-1; D call uncertain. There are 12 residues in the CDR3. V was trimmed by 5 bases and J by 4 bases, leaving 8 bases between them. Germline CDR1 and CDR2: MNHEY and SMNVEV (reference sequence). CDR3 sequence: CASSEAGTEAFF. CDR3 nucleotide sequence: TGTGCCAGCAGTGAGGCGGGCACTGAAGCTTTCTTT.

The rearrangement joins TRBV7-3 to TRBJ2-3; 8 nucleotides line up with TRBD2. V trimming: 5 bases; J trimming: 0 bases; junction bases outside the gene matches: 4. CDR3 length equals 15 residues. CDR1 and CDR2 from the germline V gene are SGHTA and FQGTGA. The CDR3 here is CASSTLAGSTDTQYF. The CDR3 DNA reads TGTGCCAGCAGCACCTTAGCGGGAAGCACAGATACGCAGTATTTT.

V gene TRBV18 combines with J gene TRBJ2-7; 7 bases are a match to TRBD1. The germline CDR1 and CDR2 sequences are KGHSH and LQKENI. The CDR3 runs to 15 residues. The trim removed 2 bases at V and 5 bases at J, leaving 9 bases unmatched. As DNA, the CDR3 is TGTGCCAGCTCACCATTTCAGTCACAGGGGAACGAGCAGTACTTC. Protein product: CASSPFQSQGNEQYF. The variable domain in full, with the rest retrieved from reference TRBV18 and TRBJ2-7, is NAGVMQNPRHLVRRRGQEARLRCSPMKGHSHVYWYRQLPEEGLKFMVYLQKENIIDESGMPKERFSAEFPKEGPSILRIQQVVRGDSAAYFCASSPFQSQGNEQYFGPGTRLTVT.

The chain is built from TRBV28 and TRBJ2-2; D is perhaps TRBD2 (6 bases). CDR1 and CDR2 (germline): MDHEN, SYDVKM. Trimming removed 2 bases from V and 4 bases from J, with 14 bases in between. CDR3 size: 16 residues. This chain's CDR3 is CASSLGGLLPTGELFF. The CDR3 nucleotides are TGTGCCAGCAGTTTAGGGGGACTGCTGCCCACCGGGGAGCTGTTTTTT. The variable domain in full, completed from reference TRBV28 and TRBJ2-2, reads DVKVTQSSRYLVKRTGEKVFLECVQDMDHENMFWYRQDPGLGLRLIYFSYDVKMKEKGDIPEGYSVSREKKERFSLILESASTNQTSMYLCASSLGGLLPTGELFFGEGSRLTVL.

The CDR3 reads CASSPDRWGHYEQYF. The CDR3, as DNA: TGTGCCAGCTCACCGGACAGATGGGGCCACTACGAGCAGTACTTC. This chain connects TRBV18 to TRBJ2-7, with D possibly TRBD1 on 6 matching bases. V lost 3 bases, J lost 3 bases, and 15 bases lay in between. This CDR3 contains 15 residues. Germline lookup yields CDR1 KGHSH and CDR2 LQKENI.

This clonotype was observed a handful of times. This chain connects TRBV29-1 to TRBJ2-5, with D possibly being TRBD2 (5 bases). The CDR3 has 14 residues. The V gene lost 2 bases and the J gene lost 0 bases, with 10 bases spanning the gap. Germline V lookup: CDR1 SQVTM, CDR2 ANQGSEA. This CDR3 reads CSVERGGYQETQYF. CDR3 coding DNA: TGCAGCGTTGAACGCGGAGGATACCAAGAGACCCAGTACTTC. Full variable domain (rest looked up from reference TRBV29-1 and TRBJ2-5): SAVISQKPSRDICQRGTSLTIQCQVDSQVTMMFWYRQQPGQSLTLIATANQGSEATYESGFVIDKFPISRPNLTFSTLTVSNMSPEDSSIYLCSVERGGYQETQYFGPGTRLLVL.

This clonotype was detected only a few times. The chain recombines TRBV20-1 with TRBJ1-1; a possible D gene is TRBD1 (5 bases). V dropped 0 bases and J dropped 4 bases, with 12 bases sitting between them. This CDR3 has 14 residues. Germline V lookup: CDR1 DFQATT, CDR2 SNEGSKA (reference sequence). The CDR3 nucleotides read TGCAGTGCTAGAGATGGGCAGGGAGGCACTGAAGCTTTCTTT. Translation: CSARDGQGGTEAFF.

This clonotype turned up a few times. This chain links TRBV20-1 with TRBJ1-4, with 10 bases matching TRBD1. Germline V gene lookup returns CDR1 DFQATT and CDR2 SNEGSKA (reference sequence). The CDR3 has 14 residues. J lost 7 bases, V lost 6 bases, and 8 bases had no gene match. CDR3 sequence: CSAPDRGQGEKLFF. The CDR3 DNA sequence: TGCAGTGCACCTGACAGGGGGCAGGGTGAAAAACTGTTTTTT.

This clonotype was detected ten times or more. The genes are TRBV7-9 and TRBJ1-1, with 7 bases fitting TRBD1. Germline V gives CDR1 SEHNR, CDR2 FQNEAQ (reference sequence). The CDR3 extends over 12 amino acids. V lost 6 bases and J lost 7; bases outside the gene matches: 5. The CDR3 nucleotides read TGTGCCAGCAGACGTCGACAGGGTGAAGCTTTCTTT. Its protein is CASRRRQGEAFF.

V is TRBV27 and J is TRBJ2-7; 8 nucleotides match TRBD1. V shed 5 bases, J shed 6 bases, and the junction held 9 bases outside the gene matches. Germline V gene data show CDR1 as MNHEY and CDR2 as SMNVEV (reference sequence). The CDR3 runs to 14 residues. CDR3: CASSRQGFFPEQYF. The CDR3 DNA follows: TGTGCCAGCAGTCGACAGGGGTTCTTCCCCGAGCAGTACTTC.

The gene calls are TRBV3-1 and TRBJ2-5; 11 nucleotides align to TRBD2. The CDR3 is 16 amino acids. CDR1 and CDR2 from the germline V gene are LGHDT and YNNKEL (reference sequence). V dropped 4 bases and J dropped 6; count of bases not matched to a gene: 10. The CDR3 loop reads CASSPNSGGAGKTQYF. The CDR3 DNA sequence: TGTGCCAGCAGCCCTAATAGCGGGGGGGCAGGAAAGACCCAGTACTTC.

This clonotype has just a few counts. V gene TRBV29-1 combines with J gene TRBJ1-1; no definite D call. Germline V gives CDR1 SQVTM, CDR2 ANQGSEA. Trimming removed 3 bases from V and 3 bases from J, with 8 bases in between. This CDR3 spans 12 amino acids. The CDR3 nucleotides are TGCAGCGTTGACCGGTGGGACACTGAAGCTTTCTTT. It is translated as CSVDRWDTEAFF.

The sample holds a few counts of this clonotype. The V gene is TRBV7-9, the J gene TRBJ2-3, with no clear D. The CDR3 extends over 13 amino acids. V lost 4 bases to trimming and J lost 5 bases, with 10 bases between them. From germline, CDR1 is SEHNR and CDR2 FQNEAQ (reference sequence). CDR3 region: CASSSLPGDTQYF. Here the CDR3 DNA reads TGTGCCAGCAGCTCCCTCCCCGGAGATACGCAGTATTTT.

V gene TRBV28 combines with J gene TRBJ1-5, with 8 positions matching TRBD1. Trimming at V came to 6 bases and at J to 6 bases, leaving 4 bases not matched to a gene. The CDR3 extends over 13 amino acids. The V gene's germline CDR1 is MDHEN and CDR2 SYDVKM. The chain's CDR3 is CASSPTGVQPQHF. In DNA, the CDR3 is TGTGCCAGCAGCCCGACAGGGGTTCAGCCCCAGCATTTT. Full variable domain (missing parts from reference TRBV28 and TRBJ1-5): DVKVTQSSRYLVKRTGEKVFLECVQDMDHENMFWYRQDPGLGLRLIYFSYDVKMKEKGDIPEGYSVSREKKERFSLILESASTNQTSMYLCASSPTGVQPQHFGDGTRLSIL.

The CDR3 DNA sequence: TGTGCCAGCAGTCCCGACAGGGTTGGAGCAGATACGCAGTATTTT. Amino acids: CASSPDRVGADTQYF. This rearrangement joins TRBV28 to TRBJ2-3; 7 bases are a match to TRBD1. V gave up 5 bases and J gave up 4 bases; unmatched junction bases: 9. The CDR3 has 15 residues. The germline gives CDR1 MDHEN, CDR2 SYDVKM.

This clonotype was recorded a few times. J is TRBJ1-1 and V is TRBV20-1; D ambiguous. This CDR3 is built from 16 residues. V was clipped by 0 bases and J by 4 bases, with 18 bases between them. CDR1 and CDR2 from the germline V gene are DFQATT and SNEGSKA (reference sequence). CDR3 sequence: CSARDKGGGERTEAFF. CDR3 nucleotides: TGCAGTGCTAGAGATAAGGGAGGAGGAGAACGCACTGAAGCTTTCTTT.

The V gene is TRBV11-2, the J gene TRBJ2-2; 10 bases line up with TRBD2. The trim removed 2 bases at V and 2 bases at J, leaving 11 bases unmatched. CDR3 length equals 19 residues. Germline V gene sequence: CDR1 SGHAT, CDR2 FQNNGV. CDR3 in amino acids: CASSLLLLAGEVNTGELFF. CDR3 nucleotides: TGTGCCAGCAGCTTATTGTTGCTAGCGGGGGAGGTCAACACCGGGGAGCTGTTTTTT.

This clonotype was observed a handful of times. This chain uses TRBV7-2 with TRBJ1-6; weak D call: TRBD1 (5 bases). The length of the CDR3 is 15 residues. Trimming left V 4 bases short and J 3 bases short, with 10 bases between. Germline V gives CDR1 SGHTA, CDR2 FQGNSA. The CDR3 bases are TGTGCCAGCAGCTCCAGGGACTTCTATAATTCACCCCTCCACTTT. Its protein is CASSSRDFYNSPLHF.

This chain connects TRBV28 to TRBJ1-1, with D uncertain. The germline V gene encodes CDR1 MDHEN and CDR2 SYDVKM. V was pared by 7 bases and J by 2 bases, with 14 bases between. The CDR3 extends over 14 amino acids. The CDR3 nucleotides are TGTGCCAGCACCCCAAGGACGGTTAACACTGAAGCTTTCTTT. Its translation: CASTPRTVNTEAFF. Full variable domain (outside the CDR3, taken from reference TRBV28 and TRBJ1-1): DVKVTQSSRYLVKRTGEKVFLECVQDMDHENMFWYRQDPGLGLRLIYFSYDVKMKEKGDIPEGYSVSREKKERFSLILESASTNQTSMYLCASTPRTVNTEAFFGQGTRLTVV.

This clonotype was found many times. The chain has TRBV20-1 and TRBJ2-3, with D perhaps TRBD2 (7 bases). Germline V gene sequence: CDR1 DFQATT, CDR2 SNEGSKA (reference sequence). V lost 8 bases to trimming and J lost 1 base, with 10 bases between them. The CDR3 extends over 12 amino acids. CDR3 DNA sequence: TGCAGTACAGGGAGGGGCACAGATACGCAGTATTTT. It yields the protein CSTGRGTDTQYF.

This rearrangement joins TRBV29-1 to TRBJ2-1; maybe TRBD1 (6 bases). The CDR3 contains 13 residues. V lost 2 bases and J lost 6, with 11 bases in between. Germline V gives CDR1 SQVTM, CDR2 ANQGSEA. The CDR3 region is CSVELFRGNEQFF. In DNA, the CDR3 is TGCAGCGTTGAATTGTTCAGGGGCAATGAGCAGTTCTTC.

This clonotype was recorded a few times. This chain links TRBV4-3 with TRBJ2-7, with D hard to call. The CDR3 is 14 residues long. Germline V gene data show CDR1 as LGHNA and CDR2 as YSLEER. The germline V and J ends were trimmed by 7 bases and 4 bases, with 17 bases remaining between them. The CDR3 sequence is CASIRGIEGYEQYV. The CDR3 DNA reads as TGCGCCAGCATTAGAGGAATAGAAGGGTACGAGCAGTACGTC.

This clonotype occurred a few times. V and J are TRBV29-1 and TRBJ2-7, with 8 nucleotides matching TRBD1. The V gene's germline CDR1 is SQVTM and CDR2 ANQGSEA. This CDR3 contains 14 residues. The V gene end was trimmed by 4 bases and the J gene end by 4 bases; junction bases not matched to a gene: 9. This CDR3 is CSVAETGDEYEQYF. Here the CDR3 DNA reads TGCAGCGTTGCGGAGACAGGGGATGAGTACGAGCAGTACTTC.

This clonotype was recorded a few times. The V call is TRBV12-3 or TRBV12-4, the J call TRBJ2-7; a weak D match, TRBD2 (6 bases). Trimming took 5 bases from V and 1 from J, leaving 15 bases between them. There are 15 residues in the CDR3. The CDR3 DNA follows: TGTGCCAGCAGTCCCGGGGGAGACAGTTCCTACGAGCAGTACTTC. Translation gives CASSPGGDSSYEQYF.

Ten or more counts support this clonotype. The V and J genes are TRBV6-6 and TRBJ1-2; possible D gene TRBD1, 5 bases. From germline, CDR1 is MNHNY and CDR2 SVGAGI (reference sequence). The CDR3 totals 14 residues. The V gene lost 2 bases and the J gene lost 0 bases, with 7 bases spanning the gap. Here the CDR3 DNA reads TGTGCCAGCAGTTACACGACAGCTAACTATGGCTACACCTTC. This translates into CASSYTTANYGYTF.

This clonotype was seen more than once but under ten times. The chain has TRBV9 and TRBJ2-5; possible D gene TRBD1, 6 bases. This CDR3 contains 15 residues. V lost 0 bases and J lost 5, with 14 bases in between. CDR1 and CDR2 from the germline V gene are SGDLS and YYNGEE. CDR3 coding DNA: TGTGCCAGCAGCGTAGGGGACACGGGCGGGGAGACCCAGTACTTC. Protein sequence: CASSVGDTGGETQYF.

This clonotype was detected only a few times. The rearrangement uses TRBV9 and TRBJ2-5; possible D gene TRBD2, 5 bases. CDR3 size: 13 residues. CDR1 and CDR2 from the germline V gene are SGDLS and YYNGEE. Between the trimmed V and J ends, which lost 0 bases and 4 bases, there was a span of 7 bases. CDR3 nucleotide sequence: TGTGCCAGCAGCGTAGATGAGGGAGAGACCCAGTACTTC. Protein product: CASSVDEGETQYF.